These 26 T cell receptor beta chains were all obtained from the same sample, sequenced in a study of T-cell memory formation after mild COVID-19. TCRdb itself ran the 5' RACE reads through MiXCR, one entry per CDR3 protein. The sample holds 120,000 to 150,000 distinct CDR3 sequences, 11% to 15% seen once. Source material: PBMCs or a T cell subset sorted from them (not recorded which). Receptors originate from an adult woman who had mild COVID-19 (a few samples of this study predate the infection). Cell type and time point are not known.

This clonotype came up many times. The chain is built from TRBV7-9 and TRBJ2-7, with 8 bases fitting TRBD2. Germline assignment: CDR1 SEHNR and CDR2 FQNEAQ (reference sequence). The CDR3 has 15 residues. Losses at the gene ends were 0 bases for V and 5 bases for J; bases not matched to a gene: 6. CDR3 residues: CASSLAREGRHEQYF. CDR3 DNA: TGTGCCAGCAGCTTAGCCCGGGAGGGACGGCACGAGCAGTACTTC.

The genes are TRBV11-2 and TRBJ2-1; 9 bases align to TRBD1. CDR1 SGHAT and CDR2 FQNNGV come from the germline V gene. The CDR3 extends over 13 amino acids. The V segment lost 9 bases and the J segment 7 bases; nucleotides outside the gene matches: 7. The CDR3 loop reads CASKTGGENEQFF. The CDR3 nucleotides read TGTGCCAGTAAAACAGGGGGCGAGAATGAGCAGTTCTTC.

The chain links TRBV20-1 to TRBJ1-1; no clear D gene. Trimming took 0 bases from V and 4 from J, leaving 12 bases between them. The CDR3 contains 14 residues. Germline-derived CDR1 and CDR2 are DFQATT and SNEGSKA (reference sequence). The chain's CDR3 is CSARDLGMGTEAFF. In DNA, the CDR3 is TGCAGTGCTAGAGATTTGGGGATGGGCACTGAAGCTTTCTTT.

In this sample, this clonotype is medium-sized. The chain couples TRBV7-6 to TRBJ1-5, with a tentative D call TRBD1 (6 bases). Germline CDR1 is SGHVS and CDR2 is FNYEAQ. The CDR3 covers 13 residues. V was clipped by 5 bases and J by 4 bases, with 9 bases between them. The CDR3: CASSRDINQPQHF. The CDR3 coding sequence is TGTGCCAGCAGCCGGGACATTAATCAGCCCCAGCATTTT.

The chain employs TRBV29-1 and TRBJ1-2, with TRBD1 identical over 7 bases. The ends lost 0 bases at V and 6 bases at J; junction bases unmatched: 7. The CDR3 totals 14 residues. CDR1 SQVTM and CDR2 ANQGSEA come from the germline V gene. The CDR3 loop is CSVEDRDRRDGYTF. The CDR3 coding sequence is TGCAGCGTTGAAGATCGGGACAGACGCGATGGCTACACCTTC.

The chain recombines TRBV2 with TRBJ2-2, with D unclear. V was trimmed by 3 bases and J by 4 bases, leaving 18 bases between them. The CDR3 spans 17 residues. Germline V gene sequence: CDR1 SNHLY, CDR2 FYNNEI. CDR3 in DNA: TGTGCCAGCAGTGAGTTCCCTTTGACGGGCGGCACCGGGGAGCTGTTTTTT. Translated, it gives CASSEFPLTGGTGELFF.

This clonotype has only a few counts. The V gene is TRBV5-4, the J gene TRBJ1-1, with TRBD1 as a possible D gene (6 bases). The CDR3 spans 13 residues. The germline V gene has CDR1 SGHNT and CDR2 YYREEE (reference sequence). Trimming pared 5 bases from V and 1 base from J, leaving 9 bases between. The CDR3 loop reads CASRLGGNTEAFF. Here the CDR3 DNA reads TGTGCCAGCAGACTAGGGGGGAACACTGAAGCTTTCTTT.

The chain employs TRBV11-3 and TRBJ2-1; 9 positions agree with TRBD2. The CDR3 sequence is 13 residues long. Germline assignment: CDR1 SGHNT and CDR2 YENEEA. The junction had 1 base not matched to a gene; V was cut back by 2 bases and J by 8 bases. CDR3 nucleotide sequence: TGTGCCAGCAGCTTATTAGCGGGAGATGAGCAGTTCTTC. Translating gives CASSLLAGDEQFF.

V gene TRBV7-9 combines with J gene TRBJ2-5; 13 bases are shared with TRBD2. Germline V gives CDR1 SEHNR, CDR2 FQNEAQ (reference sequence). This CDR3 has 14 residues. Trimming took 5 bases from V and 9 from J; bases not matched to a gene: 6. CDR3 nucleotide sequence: TGTGCCAGCAGCCCTTGGACTAGCGGGAGCGCCCAGTACTTC. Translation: CASSPWTSGSAQYF.

CDR3 in DNA: TGTGCCAGCAGCTTAGATGAAACATCCGGATTTCAAGAGACCCAGTACTTC. This encodes CASSLDETSGFQETQYF. The V gene is TRBV7-9, the J gene TRBJ2-5; no definite D call. The CDR3 contains 17 residues. Looked up from germline, CDR1 is SEHNR and CDR2 is FQNEAQ (reference sequence). The ends were cut back, 1 base at V and 2 bases at J, with 17 bases in the middle. Full variable domain (remainder filled in from reference TRBV7-9 and TRBJ2-5): DTGVSQNPRHKITKRGQNVTFRCDPISEHNRLYWYRQTLGQGPEFLTYFQNEAQLEKSRLLSDRFSAERPKGSFSTLEIQRTEQGDSAMYLCASSLDETSGFQETQYFGPGTRLLVL.

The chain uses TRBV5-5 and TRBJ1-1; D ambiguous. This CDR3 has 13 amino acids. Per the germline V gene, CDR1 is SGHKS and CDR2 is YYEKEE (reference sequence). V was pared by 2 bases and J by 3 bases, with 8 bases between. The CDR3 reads CASSFQAHTEAFF. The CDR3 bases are TGTGCCAGCAGCTTCCAGGCACACACTGAAGCTTTCTTT.

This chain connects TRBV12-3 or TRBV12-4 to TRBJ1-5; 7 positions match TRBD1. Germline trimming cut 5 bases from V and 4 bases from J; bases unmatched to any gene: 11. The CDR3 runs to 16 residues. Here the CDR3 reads CASSRQGAVRNQPQHF. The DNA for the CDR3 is TGTGCCAGCAGTCGACAGGGAGCCGTCCGGAATCAGCCCCAGCATTTT.

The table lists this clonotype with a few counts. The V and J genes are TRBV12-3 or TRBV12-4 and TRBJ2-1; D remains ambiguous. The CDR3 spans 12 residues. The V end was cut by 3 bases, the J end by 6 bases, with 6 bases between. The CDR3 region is CASSFDGNEQFF. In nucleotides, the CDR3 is TGTGCCAGCAGTTTTGACGGCAATGAGCAGTTCTTC.

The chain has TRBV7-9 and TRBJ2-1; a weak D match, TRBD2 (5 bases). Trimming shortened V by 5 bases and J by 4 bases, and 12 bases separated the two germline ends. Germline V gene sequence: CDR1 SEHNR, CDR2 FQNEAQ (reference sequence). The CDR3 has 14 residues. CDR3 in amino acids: CASSMEAEYNEQFF. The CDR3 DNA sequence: TGTGCCAGCAGCATGGAAGCGGAGTACAATGAGCAGTTCTTC.

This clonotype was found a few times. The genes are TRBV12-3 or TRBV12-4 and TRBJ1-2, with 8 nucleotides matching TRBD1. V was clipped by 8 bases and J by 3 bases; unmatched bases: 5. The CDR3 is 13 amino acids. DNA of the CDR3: TGTGCCAGCCTCGGACAGGGATACTATGGCTACACCTTC. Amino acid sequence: CASLGQGYYGYTF.

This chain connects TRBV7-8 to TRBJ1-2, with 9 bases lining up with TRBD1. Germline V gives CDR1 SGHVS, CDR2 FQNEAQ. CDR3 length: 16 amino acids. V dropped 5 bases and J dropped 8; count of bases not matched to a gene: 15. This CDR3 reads CASSELSGTGLEGYTF. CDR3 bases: TGTGCCAGCAGCGAACTTTCAGGGACAGGGTTGGAAGGCTACACCTTC.

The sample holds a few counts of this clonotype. CDR3 nucleotide sequence: TGTGCCAGCAGGACTTTTGCTACTAATGAAAAACTGTTTTTT. Amino acids: CASRTFATNEKLFF. The chain is built from TRBV5-6 and TRBJ1-4; D is uncertain. Between the trimmed V and J ends, which lost 5 bases and 2 bases, there was a span of 10 bases. Germline CDR1 and CDR2: SGHDT and YYEEEE. This CDR3 has 14 residues.

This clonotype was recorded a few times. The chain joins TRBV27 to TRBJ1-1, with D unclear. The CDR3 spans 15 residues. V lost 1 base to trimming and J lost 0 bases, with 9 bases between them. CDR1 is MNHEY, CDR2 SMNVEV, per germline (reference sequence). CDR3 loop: CASSLYYSLNTEAFF. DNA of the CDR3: TGTGCCAGCAGTTTATATTACAGCTTGAACACTGAAGCTTTCTTT.

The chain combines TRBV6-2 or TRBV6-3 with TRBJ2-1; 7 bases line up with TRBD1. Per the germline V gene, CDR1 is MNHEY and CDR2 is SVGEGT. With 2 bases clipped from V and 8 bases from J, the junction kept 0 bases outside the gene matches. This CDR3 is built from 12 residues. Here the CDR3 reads CASSYGQDEQFF. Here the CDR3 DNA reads TGTGCCAGCAGTTACGGACAGGATGAGCAGTTCTTC.

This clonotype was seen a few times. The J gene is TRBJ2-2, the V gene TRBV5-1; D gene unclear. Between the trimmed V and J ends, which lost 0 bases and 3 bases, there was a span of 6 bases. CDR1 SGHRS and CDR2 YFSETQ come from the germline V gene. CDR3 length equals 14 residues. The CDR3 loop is CASSLDAYTGELFF. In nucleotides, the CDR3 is TGCGCCAGCAGCTTGGATGCCTACACCGGGGAGCTGTTTTTT.

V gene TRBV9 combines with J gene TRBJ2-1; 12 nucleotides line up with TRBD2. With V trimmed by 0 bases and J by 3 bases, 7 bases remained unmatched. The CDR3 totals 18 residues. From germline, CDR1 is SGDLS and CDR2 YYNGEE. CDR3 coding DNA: TGTGCCAGCAGCGTAGATGCCCTGACTAGCGGGGGCTACAATGAGCAGTTCTTC. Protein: CASSVDALTSGGYNEQFF.

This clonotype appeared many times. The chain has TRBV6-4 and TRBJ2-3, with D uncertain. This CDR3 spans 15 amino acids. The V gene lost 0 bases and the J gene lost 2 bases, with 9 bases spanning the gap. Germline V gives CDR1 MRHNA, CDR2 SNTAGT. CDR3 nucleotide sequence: TGTGCCAGCAGTGACTCGGCCTCCTTCACAGATACGCAGTATTTT. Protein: CASSDSASFTDTQYF.

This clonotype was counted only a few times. The CDR3 protein is CATSDSTGTFGTEAFF. The DNA of the CDR3 is TGTGCCACCAGTGATTCGACCGGGACTTTTGGGACTGAAGCTTTCTTT. V and J are TRBV24-1 and TRBJ1-1, with D perhaps matching TRBD1 (5 bases). Per the germline V gene, CDR1 is KGHDR and CDR2 is SFDVKD. The germline V and J ends were trimmed by 2 bases and 5 bases, with 17 bases remaining between them. This CDR3 region has 16 residues.

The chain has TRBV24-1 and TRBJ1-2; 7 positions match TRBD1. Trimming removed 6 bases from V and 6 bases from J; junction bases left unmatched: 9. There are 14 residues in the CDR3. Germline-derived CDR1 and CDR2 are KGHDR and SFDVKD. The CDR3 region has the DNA TGTGCCACCAGTTCCCGGGGAGGACAGGATGGCTACACCTTC. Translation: CATSSRGGQDGYTF.

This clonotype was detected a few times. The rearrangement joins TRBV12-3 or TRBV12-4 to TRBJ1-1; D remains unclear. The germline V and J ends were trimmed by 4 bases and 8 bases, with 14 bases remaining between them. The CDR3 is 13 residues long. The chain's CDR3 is CASSSTEEEEAFF. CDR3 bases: TGTGCCAGCAGTTCAACCGAGGAGGAAGAAGCTTTCTTT.

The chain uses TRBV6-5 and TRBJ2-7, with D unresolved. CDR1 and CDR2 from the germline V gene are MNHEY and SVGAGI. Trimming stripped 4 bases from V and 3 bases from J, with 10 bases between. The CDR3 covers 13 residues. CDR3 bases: TGTGCCAGCAGTTTTCAGACCAACTACGAGCAGTACTTC. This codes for CASSFQTNYEQYF.